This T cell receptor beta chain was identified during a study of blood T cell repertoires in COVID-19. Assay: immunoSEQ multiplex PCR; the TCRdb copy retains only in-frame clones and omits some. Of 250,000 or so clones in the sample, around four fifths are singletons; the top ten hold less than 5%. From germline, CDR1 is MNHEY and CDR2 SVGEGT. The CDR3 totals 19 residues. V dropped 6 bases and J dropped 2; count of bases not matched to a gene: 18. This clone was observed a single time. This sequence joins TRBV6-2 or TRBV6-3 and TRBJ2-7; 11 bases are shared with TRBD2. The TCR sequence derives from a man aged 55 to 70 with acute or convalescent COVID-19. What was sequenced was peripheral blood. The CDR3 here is CASSQNPFLAGGIAYEQYF. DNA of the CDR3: TGTGCCAGCAGCCAAAACCCCTTCCTAGCGGGAGGAATAGCCTACGAGCAGTACTTC.